These 3 T cell receptor beta chains originate from one sample sequenced in a study of blood T cell repertoires in COVID-19. Sequencing used immunoSEQ multiplex PCR; TCRdb keeps in-frame clones, though not all of them. Here the sample spans 150,000 or so clones, 70% to 85% being singletons. The sequenced sample was peripheral blood. Receptor source: a woman of 80 years or more with acute or convalescent COVID-19.

This clone was recorded once. The genes are TRBV29-1 and TRBJ2-7; 7 bases line up with TRBD1. CDR1 SQVTM and CDR2 ANQGSEA come from the germline V gene. CDR3 length: 13 amino acids. Losses at the gene ends were 7 bases for V and 5 bases for J; bases not matched to a gene: 11. CDR3 sequence reads: CSASNTGVHEQYF. The CDR3 bases are TGCAGCGCCAGCAATACAGGGGTCCACGAGCAGTACTTC.

The genes are TRBV19 and TRBJ1-4; D remains ambiguous. V was clipped by 6 bases and J by 6 bases, with 8 bases between them. This CDR3 is built from 12 residues. Per the germline V gene, CDR1 is LNHDA and CDR2 is SQIVND (reference sequence). Written as DNA, the CDR3 is TGTGCCAGTAGCTCCGTCGATGAAAAACTGTTTTTT. Protein product: CASSSVDEKLFF.

With regard to this clone: One end of the junction fails to match germline, which may point to a read error. This chain joins TRBV12-3 or TRBV12-4 and TRBJ1-2; no clear D. The CDR3 is made up of 12 amino acids. CDR3 in amino acids: CASSLGIGGPLF. CDR3 DNA sequence: TGTGCCAGCAGTTTAGGTATCGGCGGCCCCCTATTC.